Following are 18 T cell receptor beta chains from one sample sequenced in a study of blood T cells in healthy people across ages. The use of a sample-barcoded 5' primer and a J-beta primer mix characterized a second PCR of roughly 6 to 11 cycles. Using its own MiXCR run on the 5' RACE reads, TCRdb lists one record per CDR3 protein. The sample holds about 730,000 distinct CDR3 sequences, 40% to 45% seen once. The sequenced material came from blood. These receptor sequences come from an older woman in good health.

This clonotype was counted many times. J is TRBJ2-1 and V is TRBV12-3 or TRBV12-4, with a tentative D call TRBD1 (6 bases). This CDR3 is 13 amino acids long. V dropped 7 bases and J dropped 3 bases, with 10 bases sitting between them. Written as DNA, the CDR3 is TGTGCCAGCACCGAGGACAGCTACAATGAGCAGTTCTTC. Its protein is CASTEDSYNEQFF.

In its sample, this clonotype was seen a few times. The chain carries TRBV6-6 and TRBJ1-2, with 9 bases matching TRBD1. Germline loops: CDR1 MNHNY, CDR2 SVGAGI (reference sequence). Trimming cost V 5 bases and J 7 bases; bases outside gene matches: 14. The CDR3 length is 16 residues. This CDR3 reads CASSPNSLGQGTGYTF. CDR3 coding DNA: TGTGCCAGCAGTCCCAATTCCCTTGGACAGGGGACTGGCTACACCTTC.

The chain recombines TRBV12-3 or TRBV12-4 with TRBJ1-2; tentative D call: TRBD1 (6 bases). This CDR3 spans 14 amino acids. V was pared by 6 bases and J by 1 base, with 12 bases between. CDR3 protein: CASRDPGVNYGYTF. DNA of the CDR3: TGTGCCAGCAGGGACCCAGGGGTTAACTATGGCTACACCTTC.

The rearrangement joins TRBV7-9 to TRBJ1-4, with D unclear. The V and J ends lost 5 bases and 0 bases respectively, with 10 bases between them. The CDR3 has 15 residues. Germline V gene sequence: CDR1 SEHNR, CDR2 FQNEAQ (reference sequence). DNA of the CDR3: TGTGCCAGCAGCGCTGACGGTGCAACTAATGAAAAACTGTTTTTT. Translation gives CASSADGATNEKLFF. Supplemented by reference TRBV7-9 and TRBJ1-4, the full variable domain reads DTGVSQNPRHKITKRGQNVTFRCDPISEHNRLYWYRQTLGQGPEFLTYFQNEAQLEKSRLLSDRFSAERPKGSFSTLEIQRTEQGDSAMYLCASSADGATNEKLFFGSGTQLSVL.

To note about this clonotype: Since a much larger clone is just one base distant, this may be a read error. The V and J genes are TRBV29-1 and TRBJ2-1; either TRBD1 or TRBD2 may fit D (5 bases each). From germline, CDR1 is SQVTM and CDR2 ANQGSEA. The ends were cut back, 7 bases at V and 9 bases at J, with 19 bases in the middle. This CDR3 spans 13 amino acids. This chain's CDR3 is CSASRGRRSEQFF. DNA for the CDR3: TGCAGCGCGTCCCGGGGACGAAGGAGTGAGCAGTTCTTC.

This chain connects TRBV7-2 to TRBJ2-7; 10 bases fit TRBD2. Trimming at V came to 5 bases and at J to 2 bases, leaving 3 bases not matched to a gene. CDR1 is SGHTA and CDR2 is FQGNSA in the germline V gene. This CDR3 contains 14 residues. The CDR3: CASSASGSTYEQYF. CDR3 bases: TGTGCCAGCAGCGCTAGCGGGAGCACCTACGAGCAGTACTTC.

The chain links TRBV27 to TRBJ2-5, with 9 bases matching TRBD1. Unmatched junction bases numbered 6, after V lost 4 bases and J lost 3 bases. Germline V gene sequence: CDR1 MNHEY, CDR2 SMNVEV (reference sequence). The CDR3 extends over 15 amino acids. The CDR3 sequence: CASSSQGAGKETQYF. The CDR3 DNA follows: TGTGCCAGCAGTTCACAGGGGGCCGGGAAAGAGACCCAGTACTTC.

This chain uses TRBV5-1 with TRBJ1-2, with unresolved D. The V gene's germline CDR1 is SGHRS and CDR2 YFSETQ. The CDR3 consists of 14 residues. Trimming removed 0 bases from V and 2 bases from J, with 8 bases in between. In nucleotides, the CDR3 is TGCGCCAGCAGCTTGGGAACCAGGAACTATGGCTACACCTTC. Encoded protein: CASSLGTRNYGYTF.

As concerns this clonotype: A much larger clone differs by one base, so this may be a read error. The chain employs TRBV9 and TRBJ1-1, with D unresolved. The V gene's germline CDR1 is SGDLS and CDR2 YYNGEE. The CDR3 loop spans 13 amino acids. Trimming shortened V by 0 bases and J by 1 base, and 4 bases separated the two germline ends. In DNA, the CDR3 is TGTGCCAGCAGCGTAGGGTGGAACACTGAAGCTTTCTTT. Encoded protein: CASSVGWNTEAFF.

This clonotype came up a few times. The V gene is TRBV5-1, the J gene TRBJ2-7; 7 bases align to TRBD1. Per the germline V gene, CDR1 is SGHRS and CDR2 is YFSETQ. With 4 bases clipped from V and 3 bases from J, the junction kept 7 bases outside the gene matches. The CDR3 is made up of 14 amino acids. CDR3 sequence (DNA): TGCGCCAGCAGCACTGCCCGGGACAGCTACGAGCAGTACTTC. This gives the protein CASSTARDSYEQYF.

In the case of this clonotype: At one end, the junction sequence differs from germline, possibly due to a read error. The V gene is TRBV6-5, the J gene TRBJ2-6; tentatively, D is TRBD1 (6 bases). This CDR3 is 19 amino acids long. CDR1 and CDR2 from the germline V gene are MNHEY and SVGAGI. The CDR3 spells CASSSPPATGYSGTNVLTF. The CDR3 DNA reads as TGTGCCAGCAGTTCCCCCCCAGCGACAGGCTACTCTGGGACCAACGTCCTGACTTTC.

In this sample, this clonotype turned up once. This could be a read error, since a much larger clone is one nucleotide away. This rearrangement joins TRBV7-2 to TRBJ2-1; 12 bases line up with TRBD2. The CDR3 extends over 15 amino acids. Germline V gene data show CDR1 as SGHTA and CDR2 as FQGNSA. The CDR3 sequence is CASSPRPGLAGEQLF. In DNA form, the CDR3 reads TGTGCCAGCAGCCCCCGGCCGGGACTAGCGGGTGAGCAGTTATTC.

The chain carries TRBV11-2 and TRBJ1-4; D remains unclear. This CDR3 spans 14 amino acids. The V end lost 1 base, the J end lost 16 bases, and 19 bases lay between the germline ends. Germline CDR1 reads SGHAT; CDR2 reads FQNNGV. CDR3 coding DNA: TGTGCCAGCAGCTTAGGGAACCCAGCCTCAAGGGAGTTTTTT. Amino acid sequence: CASSLGNPASREFF.

This clonotype was seen only once. The J gene is TRBJ2-3, the V gene TRBV28; a possible D gene is TRBD2 (6 bases). Per the germline V gene, CDR1 is MDHEN and CDR2 is SYDVKM. The ends were cut back, 5 bases at V and 3 bases at J, with 21 bases in the middle. The CDR3 is made up of 17 amino acids. CDR3 protein: CASSLRRGAEGTDTQYF. The CDR3 DNA reads TGTGCCAGCAGTCTACGCCGGGGCGCGGAGGGAACAGATACGCAGTATTTT.

Regarding this clonotype: The junction shows a germline mismatch at one end, possibly a read error. This chain links TRBV6-5 with TRBJ2-7, with 8 bases fitting TRBD2. CDR1 MNHEY and CDR2 SVGAGI come from the germline V gene. CDR3 length: 17 amino acids. CDR3: CVSSYSGLGGSRAEQYF. CDR3 bases: TGTGTCAGCAGTTACTCGGGACTAGGGGGTTCGAGGGCCGAGCAGTACTTC.

The chain joins TRBV3-1 to TRBJ2-5, with a tentative D call TRBD1 (7 bases). This CDR3 region has 16 residues. The V gene's germline CDR1 is LGHDT and CDR2 YNNKEL (reference sequence). Trimming removed 1 base at V and 2 bases at J, with 14 bases between. CDR3: CASSQGGGGWQETQYF. The CDR3 nucleotides read TGTGCCAGCAGCCAAGGTGGAGGGGGCTGGCAAGAGACCCAGTACTTC.

The chain has TRBV20-1 and TRBJ2-3; D uncertain. The CDR3 is 14 amino acids. Looked up from germline, CDR1 is DFQATT and CDR2 is SNEGSKA (reference sequence). Trimming pared 4 bases from V and 4 bases from J, leaving 15 bases between. The CDR3 is CSATTPPVADTQYF. CDR3 nucleotides: TGCAGTGCTACGACTCCCCCGGTGGCAGATACGCAGTATTTT.

This clonotype was picked up a small number of times. The chain couples TRBV11-2 to TRBJ2-7; 10 bases are shared with TRBD2. Trimming at V came to 4 bases and at J to 3 bases, leaving 6 bases not matched to a gene. The CDR3 runs to 15 residues. Germline V lookup: CDR1 SGHAT, CDR2 FQNNGV. The CDR3 nucleotides are TGTGCCAGCAGCTCTTGGGAGCGGGGGGGCTACGAGCAGTACTTC. Amino acid sequence: CASSSWERGGYEQYF.